This T cell receptor beta chain comes out of a study of cytomegalovirus exposure and HLA in healthy donors. V was pared by 7 bases and J by 1 base, with 10 bases between. Germline V CDR1 and CDR2: MNHEY, SVGAGI. The CDR3 has 13 amino acids. In the case of this clone: Its antigen is unknown.

Study results and caveats: Later on, a genetic analysis was performed. It linked a missense variant in DCLRE1C with V- and J-gene trimming of TCR beta. Across all donors, roughly uniform sequencing depth was an assumption of the presence/absence analyses. TCR beta sequences reportedly predicted most subjects' HLA-A and HLA-B alleles accurately. Later work associated 16,951 TCR beta sequences with HLA alleles at 0.05 false discovery rate.

Amplification used 60 Vbeta primers and 13 Jbeta primers. Generated by immunoSEQ multiplex PCR, the TCRdb table keeps only in-frame clones and is missing some. The data contain over 100,000 clones, under 75% of them singletons. The V gene is TRBV6-5, the J gene TRBJ1-1, with TRBD1 as a possible D gene (6 bases). The sequence came from a middle-aged woman in good health and CMV-seronegative. The sample taken for sequencing was PBMCs. CDR3 residues: CASTPQGNTEAFF. CDR3 coding DNA: TGTGCCAGCACTCCACAGGGGAACACTGAAGCTTTCTTT.